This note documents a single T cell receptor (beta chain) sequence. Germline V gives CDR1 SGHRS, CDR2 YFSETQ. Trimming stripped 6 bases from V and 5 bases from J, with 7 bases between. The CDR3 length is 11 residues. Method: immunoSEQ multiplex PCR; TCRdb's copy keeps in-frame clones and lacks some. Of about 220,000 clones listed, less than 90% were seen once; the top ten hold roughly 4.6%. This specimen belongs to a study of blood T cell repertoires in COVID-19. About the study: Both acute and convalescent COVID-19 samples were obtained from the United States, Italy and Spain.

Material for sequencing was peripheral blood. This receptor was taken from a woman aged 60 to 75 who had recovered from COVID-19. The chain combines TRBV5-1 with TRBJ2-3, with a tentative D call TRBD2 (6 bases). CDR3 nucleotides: TGCGCCAGCATCGGGGGAGATACGCAGTATTTT. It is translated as CASIGGDTQYF.